The 13 T cell receptor beta chains below all came from one sample that was sequenced in a study of T cells in Graves' hyperthyroidism and ophthalmopathy (dated by TCRdb to the late 2010s). The receptor library was made with multiplex PCR. Reads for this sample came from an Illumina HiSeq 2000. TCR beta CDR3 regions were amplified from RNA transcripts. The first round of RT-PCR for the TCR CDR3 was performed with the HTBI primer set and the Qiagen OneStep RT-PCR kit. The raw public reads went through TCRdb reprocessing: fastp at Q25, MiXCR clone calling, in-frame beta chains kept. Under each unique CDR3 protein, matching rows form one entry showing the most common genes and DNA. This sample holds fewer than 750,000 distinct CDR3 sequences; roughly 15% were observed only once. Roughly 4.5% of the sample goes to the ten largest clones. The material sequenced was blood. The receptor source for this set is a woman aged 40 to 49 with Graves' ophthalmopathy.

This clonotype was detected ten times or more. The gene calls are TRBV6-5 and TRBJ2-7; 9 nucleotides match TRBD2. CDR3 size: 15 residues. V lost 4 bases and J lost 0; bases outside the gene matches: 4. Germline lookup yields CDR1 MNHEY and CDR2 SVGAGI. CDR3 in DNA: TGTGCCAGCAGTTCACTAGCGGGCGCCTCCTACGAGCAGTACTTC. This codes for CASSSLAGASYEQYF.

This clonotype was seen many times. V usage is TRBV2 and J usage is TRBJ1-5, with D possibly being TRBD1 (6 bases). In germline, CDR1 is SNHLY, CDR2 FYNNEI. The CDR3 extends over 15 amino acids. Trimming pared 6 bases from V and 2 bases from J, leaving 14 bases between. CDR3 residues: CASRPKQGRNQPQHF. The CDR3 bases are TGTGCCAGCAGACCGAAACAGGGACGCAATCAGCCCCAGCATTTT.

There are a few counts of this clonotype. The CDR3, as DNA: TGTGCCAGCAAAAGATGGACTAGCGGAAACGAGCAGTACTTC. Its translation: CASKRWTSGNEQYF. The chain recombines TRBV28 with TRBJ2-7; the match to TRBD2 covers 10 bases. Germline V lookup: CDR1 MDHEN, CDR2 SYDVKM. The length of the CDR3 is 14 residues. J lost 5 bases, V lost 7 bases, and 8 bases had no gene match.

This clonotype was detected many times. The junction and the germline gene differ at one end; a read error may be behind it. This rearrangement joins TRBV5-1 to TRBJ1-1, with D uncertain. CDR3 size: 14 residues. In germline, CDR1 is SGHRS, CDR2 YFSETQ. The CDR3 DNA sequence: TGTGCCAGCAGCTTAGGCGGCGGGAACACTGAAGCTTTCTTT. Residues: CASSLGGGNTEAFF.

This clonotype was picked up many times. CDR3 in amino acids: CASSGDNEQFF. Written as DNA, the CDR3 is TGTGCCAGCAGTGGAGACAATGAGCAGTTCTTC. The chain employs TRBV25-1 and TRBJ2-1; D gene uncertain. The germline V and J ends were trimmed by 4 bases and 5 bases, with 3 bases remaining between them. The germline gives CDR1 MGHDK, CDR2 SYGVNS. The CDR3 consists of 11 residues.

Only a few counts were recorded for this clonotype. The chain is built from TRBV30 and TRBJ1-5, with 9 bases matching TRBD1. With V trimmed by 3 bases and J by 0 bases, 9 bases remained unmatched. Per germline, CDR1 GTSNPN and CDR2 SVGIG (reference sequence). The CDR3 runs to 17 residues. The CDR3 region is CAWRGTGYLGSNQPQHF. The CDR3 DNA reads TGTGCCTGGAGAGGGACAGGGTATTTGGGTAGCAATCAGCCCCAGCATTTT.

This sequence joins TRBV27 and TRBJ2-7; the match to TRBD1 covers 7 bases. Trimming at V came to 3 bases and at J to 2 bases, leaving 7 bases not matched to a gene. The CDR3 is 15 amino acids. Germline values: CDR1 MNHEY, CDR2 SMNVEV (reference sequence). The CDR3 reads CASSFLDRAPYEQYF. Written as DNA, the CDR3 is TGTGCCAGCAGTTTTCTTGACAGGGCCCCCTACGAGCAGTACTTC.

At least ten counts were recorded for this clonotype. V and J are TRBV30 and TRBJ1-1, with 7 bases matching TRBD1. The germline V gene has CDR1 GTSNPN and CDR2 SVGIG (reference sequence). V shed 1 base and J 5 bases; nucleotides not matched to a gene: 7. This CDR3 has 14 amino acids. In DNA, the CDR3 is TGTGCCTGGAGTGCCGGGGGACAGCGTACTGAAGCTTTCTTT. This sequence encodes CAWSAGGQRTEAFF. Combining the CDR3 with reference TRBV30 and TRBJ1-1 gives the whole variable domain SQTIHQWPATLVQPVGSPLSLECTVEGTSNPNLYWYRQAAGRGLQLLFYSVGIGQISSEVPQNLSASRPQDRQFILSSKKLLLSDSGFYLCAWSAGGQRTEAFFGQGTRLTVV.

The rearrangement uses TRBV3-1 and TRBJ1-5; D not certain. This CDR3 is built from 13 residues. Trimming stripped 0 bases from V and 4 bases from J, with 4 bases between. Germline values: CDR1 LGHDT, CDR2 YNNKEL (reference sequence). The CDR3 region is CASSQDWNQPQHF. The CDR3 DNA follows: TGTGCCAGCAGCCAAGATTGGAATCAGCCCCAGCATTTT.

This clonotype has at least ten counts. The V and J genes are TRBV28 and TRBJ1-5; no clear D. The CDR3 has 16 amino acids. From germline, CDR1 is MDHEN and CDR2 SYDVKM. V was shortened by 7 bases and J by 7 bases, with 23 bases between the two germline ends. The CDR3 sequence: CASTPNYAGGNQPQHF. CDR3 in DNA: TGTGCCAGCACCCCAAACTACGCAGGAGGGAACCAGCCCCAGCATTTT. The full variable domain, completed using reference TRBV28 and TRBJ1-5, is DVKVTQSSRYLVKRTGEKVFLECVQDMDHENMFWYRQDPGLGLRLIYFSYDVKMKEKGDIPEGYSVSREKKERFSLILESASTNQTSMYLCASTPNYAGGNQPQHFGDGTRLSIL.

The chain employs TRBV27 and TRBJ2-7; 9 positions agree with TRBD2. The germline V gene encodes CDR1 MNHEY and CDR2 SMNVEV (reference sequence). The V and J ends lost 4 bases and 0 bases, in that order; junction bases with no gene match: 7. The CDR3 runs 16 residues. CDR3 DNA: TGTGCCAGCAGTTCCTTCTTTAGCGGGAGCTCCTACGAGCAGTACTTC. This encodes CASSSFFSGSSYEQYF.

This clonotype was seen ten or more times. The chain combines TRBV6-1 with TRBJ2-7; D unresolved. CDR3 length equals 12 residues. With 8 bases removed from V and 4 bases from J, the gap between germline ends came to 12 bases. Germline CDR1 is MNHNS and CDR2 is SASEGT. CDR3 nucleotide sequence: TGTGCCAGCGGCCTAGGAGATTACGAGCAGTACTTC. Its translation: CASGLGDYEQYF.

This clonotype was recorded at least ten times. CDR3 in amino acids: CASSSAQGLVDEQYF. As DNA, the CDR3 is TGTGCCAGCAGTTCCGCACAGGGCTTAGTGGACGAGCAGTACTTC. This chain joins TRBV27 and TRBJ2-7; D perhaps matches TRBD1 (6 bases). CDR1 and CDR2 (germline): MNHEY, SMNVEV (reference sequence). This CDR3 spans 15 amino acids. Trimming took off 4 bases at V and 5 bases at J, with 18 bases between the two ends.